This T cell receptor (beta chain) emerged from a study of blood T cell repertoires in COVID-19. Study-level background: The United States, Italy and Spain supplied acute and convalescent COVID-19 samples. T cells, B-cell-depleted T cells, or PBMCs provided the cDNA or gDNA that served as material.

Original handling: Estimates of nucleated cell counts were drawn from the amplification of reference gene primers. Here immunoSEQ multiplex PCR was the method, and the copy in TCRdb shows in-frame clones only, minus some. The V and J calls and clone size come from that table; D and trimming were worked out from the DNA. The profile shows 94,000 or so clones, approximately 86% of them singletons. This clone has only one observation. The CDR3 has 18 residues. Germline V gene lookup returns CDR1 MNHEY and CDR2 SVGEGT. Trimming cost V 2 bases and J 4 bases; bases outside gene matches: 8. The J gene is TRBJ2-1, the V gene TRBV6-2 or TRBV6-3; TRBD2 aligns across 13 bases. The sample taken for sequencing was peripheral blood. The sequence was obtained from a woman between 65 and 79 years old with acute or convalescent COVID-19. The CDR3 nucleotides read TGTGCCAGCAGTTACCCGACTAGCGGGGGGCCCCCGTACAATGAGCAGTTCTTC. It translates to CASSYPTSGGPPYNEQFF.